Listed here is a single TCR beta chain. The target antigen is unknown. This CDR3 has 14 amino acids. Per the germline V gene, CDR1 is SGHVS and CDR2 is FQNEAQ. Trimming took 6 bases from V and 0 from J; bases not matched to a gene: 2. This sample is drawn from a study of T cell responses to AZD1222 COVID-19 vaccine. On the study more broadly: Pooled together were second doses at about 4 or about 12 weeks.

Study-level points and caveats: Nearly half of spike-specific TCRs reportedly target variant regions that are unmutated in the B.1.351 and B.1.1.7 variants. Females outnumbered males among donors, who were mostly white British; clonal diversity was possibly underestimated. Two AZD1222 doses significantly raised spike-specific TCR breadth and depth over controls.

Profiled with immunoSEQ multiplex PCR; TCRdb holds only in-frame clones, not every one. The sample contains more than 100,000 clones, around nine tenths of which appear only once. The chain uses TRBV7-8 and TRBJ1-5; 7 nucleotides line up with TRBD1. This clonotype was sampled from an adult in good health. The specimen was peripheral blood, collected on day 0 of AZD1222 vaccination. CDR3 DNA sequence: TGTGCCAGCAGTGACAGGGATAGCAATCAGCCCCAGCATTTT. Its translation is CASSDRDSNQPQHF.